These 31 T cell receptor beta chains originate from one sample sequenced in a study of T cell changes during pregnancy in multiple sclerosis. Libraries were prepared by immunoSEQ multiplex PCR; TCRdb keeps only in-frame clonotypes and omits some of them. The table lists around 30,000 clones, 90% to 95% of them singletons, with more than 0.35% in the top ten. This material consisted of CD4+ T cells from peripheral blood mononuclear cells, taken after pregnancy. These receptors were taken from a female donor with multiple sclerosis, enrolled in a pregnancy study.

The chain recombines TRBV13 with TRBJ2-3, with 8 bases lining up with TRBD2. This CDR3 comprises 17 residues. V gave up 3 bases and J gave up 4 bases; unmatched junction bases: 12. Germline loops: CDR1 PRHDT, CDR2 FYEKMQ (reference sequence). This chain's CDR3 is CASSLKASGSGADTQYF. The CDR3 region has the DNA TGTGCCAGCAGCTTGAAAGCGAGCGGGAGCGGAGCAGATACGCAGTATTTT.

V usage is TRBV7-2 and J usage is TRBJ1-2; D perhaps matches TRBD1 (5 bases). Looked up from germline, CDR1 is SGHTA and CDR2 is FQGNSA. This CDR3 is 12 amino acids long. Trimming took 4 bases from V and 8 from J, leaving 11 bases between them. The CDR3 spells CASSSTVEGYTF. The CDR3 DNA is TGTGCCAGCAGCTCGACAGTTGAGGGCTACACCTTC.

The rearrangement joins TRBV27 to TRBJ1-2; 8 bases fit TRBD1. Germline trimming cut 5 bases from V and 2 bases from J; bases unmatched to any gene: 7. CDR3 length equals 15 residues. Germline assignment: CDR1 MNHEY and CDR2 SMNVEV (reference sequence). The chain's CDR3 is CASSPRTGKNYGYTF. The CDR3 DNA is TGTGCCAGCAGTCCACGGACAGGGAAGAACTATGGCTACACCTTC.

Concerning this clone: Other DNA sequences within the sample encode an identical CDR3. J is TRBJ1-1 and V is TRBV7-9, with D perhaps matching TRBD1 (6 bases). Between the trimmed V and J ends, which lost 6 bases and 3 bases, there was a span of 11 bases. Germline loops: CDR1 SEHNR, CDR2 FQNEAQ (reference sequence). This CDR3 has 13 amino acids. The CDR3 coding sequence is TGTGCCAGCAGTCTTACAGGGTACACTGAAGCTTTCTTT. Its translation is CASSLTGYTEAFF.

The chain has TRBV30 and TRBJ1-3; D uncertain. This CDR3 has 19 amino acids. Germline CDR1 reads GTSNPN; CDR2 reads SVGIG (reference sequence). V lost 2 bases, J lost 0 bases, and 23 bases lay in between. The CDR3 DNA reads as TGTGCCTGGAGTCCCACCCGGATGGCAGGCAGGATCTCTGGAAACACCATATATTTT. Translated: CAWSPTRMAGRISGNTIYF.

The chain employs TRBV6-1 and TRBJ1-3; D gene uncertain. Germline V gene lookup returns CDR1 MNHNS and CDR2 SASEGT. There are 15 residues in the CDR3. Trimming cost V 7 bases and J 0 bases, with 13 bases left between them. The CDR3 loop reads CASISLVSSGNTIYF. The CDR3 DNA reads TGTGCCAGCATTAGTCTCGTGAGCTCTGGAAACACCATATATTTT.

The J gene is TRBJ2-7, the V gene TRBV19; the D gene is possibly TRBD1 (5 bases). Looked up from germline, CDR1 is LNHDA and CDR2 is SQIVND (reference sequence). V was clipped by 5 bases and J by 0 bases, with 11 bases between them. The CDR3 runs 14 residues. The CDR3 DNA sequence: TGTGCCAGTAGTCTGACAGCATCCTCCTACGAGCAGTACTTC. This codes for CASSLTASSYEQYF.

A single count supports this clone. V gene TRBV7-3 combines with J gene TRBJ1-6; 7 bases map to TRBD1. The CDR3 loop spans 15 amino acids. Germline V gene lookup returns CDR1 SGHTA and CDR2 FQGTGA. V lost 2 bases and J lost 5; bases outside the gene matches: 3. CDR3 residues: CASSLQGQDNSPLHF. The CDR3 DNA reads TGTGCCAGCAGCTTACAAGGACAGGATAATTCACCCCTCCACTTT. Full variable domain (outside the CDR3, taken from reference TRBV7-3 and TRBJ1-6): GAGVSQTPSNKVTEKGKYVELRCDPISGHTALYWYRQSLGQGPEFLIYFQGTGAADDSGLPNDRFFAVRPEGSVSTLKIQRTERGDSAVYLCASSLQGQDNSPLHFGNGTRLTVT.

The V and J genes are TRBV6-5 and TRBJ1-3; a possible D gene is TRBD1 (6 bases). There are 15 residues in the CDR3. Trimming stripped 6 bases from V and 4 bases from J, with 16 bases between. Germline V gene data show CDR1 as MNHEY and CDR2 as SVGAGI. The CDR3 DNA sequence: TGTGCCAGCAGGCCTACAGGGAAAAGAGGAAACACCATATATTTT. Translation: CASRPTGKRGNTIYF.

The genes are TRBV19 and TRBJ1-5, with a tentative D call TRBD1 (5 bases). The CDR3 length is 12 residues. Deletions cut 4 bases from V and 7 bases from J, with 8 bases between. Germline values: CDR1 LNHDA, CDR2 SQIVND (reference sequence). The CDR3 loop is CASSRGRQPQHF. As DNA, the CDR3 is TGTGCCAGTAGTAGGGGGAGGCAGCCCCAGCATTTT.

This clone was seen a handful of times. This chain connects TRBV4-2 to TRBJ2-2, with 7 bases matching TRBD2. CDR1 LGHNA and CDR2 YNFKEQ come from the germline V gene. J was trimmed by 6 bases and V by 1 base; bases with no gene match: 8. This CDR3 spans 16 amino acids. The chain's CDR3 is CASSQVGGGPAGELFF. The CDR3 nucleotides read TGTGCCAGCAGCCAAGTTGGGGGAGGGCCGGCCGGGGAGCTGTTTTTT.

The rearrangement joins TRBV30 to TRBJ1-2, with no clear D. Trimming cost V 1 base and J 5 bases, with 8 bases left between them. This CDR3 comprises 12 residues. CDR1 is GTSNPN and CDR2 is SVGIG in the germline V gene (reference sequence). The CDR3 DNA is TGTGCCTGGAGTGCAGGAAGGTATGGCTACACCTTC. Residues: CAWSAGRYGYTF. The full variable domain, with the rest looked up from reference TRBV30 and TRBJ1-2, is SQTIHQWPATLVQPVGSPLSLECTVEGTSNPNLYWYRQAAGRGLQLLFYSVGIGQISSEVPQNLSASRPQDRQFILSSKKLLLSDSGFYLCAWSAGRYGYTFGSGTRLTVV.

V and J are TRBV5-6 and TRBJ1-1; TRBD1 aligns across 7 bases. Trimming cost V 1 base and J 5 bases; bases outside gene matches: 14. The CDR3 extends over 17 amino acids. Germline CDR1 is SGHDT and CDR2 is YYEEEE. Written as DNA, the CDR3 is TGTGCCAGCAGCTTGATTATAGGGGGCGCGGGGAGGACTGAAGCTTTCTTT. Translated: CASSLIIGGAGRTEAFF.

This clone came up once. This sequence joins TRBV4-3 and TRBJ2-1; 9 bases are shared with TRBD1. After removal of 0 bases from V and 4 bases from J, the junction contained 13 bases not matched to a gene. The CDR3 is 19 residues long. Germline V gene lookup returns CDR1 LGHNA and CDR2 YSLEER. The CDR3 is CASSQDGGTGSLPYNEQFF. The CDR3 coding sequence is TGCGCCAGCAGCCAAGATGGGGGGACAGGGTCCCTGCCTTACAATGAGCAGTTCTTC.

The chain joins TRBV27 to TRBJ2-7, with TRBD2 matching over 9 bases. CDR3 length: 17 amino acids. The germline V gene encodes CDR1 MNHEY and CDR2 SMNVEV (reference sequence). Trimming cost V 2 bases and J 5 bases; bases outside gene matches: 13. For the CDR3, the DNA is TGTGCCAGCAGTTTAAGGGGCGGGGGGGGCCTTAGCGACGAGCAGTACTTC. Its protein product is CASSLRGGGGLSDEQYF.

This chain uses TRBV19 with TRBJ1-5; TRBD1 matches 7 bases. Germline trimming cut 2 bases from V and 0 bases from J; bases unmatched to any gene: 4. Germline V lookup: CDR1 LNHDA, CDR2 SQIVND (reference sequence). This CDR3 comprises 16 residues. CDR3 region: CASSIRGPGSNQPQHF. As DNA, the CDR3 is TGTGCCAGTAGTATAAGGGGGCCCGGTAGCAATCAGCCCCAGCATTTT. The full variable domain, completed using reference TRBV19 and TRBJ1-5, is DGGITQSPKYLFRKEGQNVTLSCEQNLNHDAMYWYRQDPGQGLRLIYYSQIVNDFQKGDIAEGYSVSREKKESFPLTVTSAQKNPTAFYLCASSIRGPGSNQPQHFGDGTRLSIL.

This chain links TRBV10-3 with TRBJ2-7; 12 bases are shared with TRBD2. This CDR3 has 15 amino acids. The junction had 9 bases not matched to a gene; V was cut back by 7 bases and J by 5 bases. Germline CDR1 ENHRY, CDR2 SYGVKD. CDR3 protein: CAIKNTSGRLHEQYF. DNA of the CDR3: TGTGCCATCAAAAACACTAGCGGGAGGCTCCACGAGCAGTACTTC.

The J gene is TRBJ1-5, the V gene TRBV2, with D possibly matching TRBD1 (5 bases). The CDR3 length is 14 residues. Trimming pared 3 bases from V and 7 bases from J, leaving 13 bases between. CDR1 SNHLY and CDR2 FYNNEI come from the germline V gene. CDR3 DNA: TGTGCCAGCAGTGACCGGGGGAATGGACAGCCCCAGCATTTT. Translation: CASSDRGNGQPQHF.

The chain joins TRBV5-5 to TRBJ1-1; 9 bases are shared with TRBD1. Germline CDR1 reads SGHKS; CDR2 reads YYEKEE (reference sequence). CDR3 length equals 17 residues. V gave up 2 bases and J gave up 4 bases; unmatched junction bases: 12. The DNA of the CDR3 is TGTGCCAGCAGCTTCGGCCAGGACAGGGGCCTGGGCACTGAAGCTTTCTTT. This translates into CASSFGQDRGLGTEAFF.

This chain connects TRBV6-1 to TRBJ1-3, with D perhaps TRBD1 (6 bases). V was cut by 5 bases and J by 9 bases, with 11 bases left in between. The CDR3 extends over 12 amino acids. Looked up from germline, CDR1 is MNHNS and CDR2 is SASEGT. The DNA for the CDR3 is TGTGCCAGCAGTAACAGGGAAACCACCATATATTTT. This encodes CASSNRETTIYF.

The genes are TRBV7-2 and TRBJ1-5; D unresolved. The CDR3 contains 14 residues. V lost 1 base to trimming and J lost 4 bases, with 8 bases between them. Germline V CDR1 and CDR2: SGHTA, FQGNSA. This chain's CDR3 is CASSLEPGNQPQHF. In nucleotides, the CDR3 is TGTGCCAGCAGCTTAGAACCAGGAAATCAGCCCCAGCATTTT.

The chain uses TRBV6-5 and TRBJ1-6; tentative D call: TRBD1 (5 bases). The germline gives CDR1 MNHEY, CDR2 SVGAGI. CDR3 length equals 15 residues. V lost 0 bases, J lost 9 bases, and 12 bases lay in between. In nucleotides, the CDR3 is TGTGCCAGCAGTTACTCGCTCAGGGCGGCTTCACCCCTCCACTTT. This sequence encodes CASSYSLRAASPLHF.

The genes are TRBV14 and TRBJ1-2; 7 bases align to TRBD1. CDR1 and CDR2 from the germline V gene are SGHDN and FVKESK. V shed 2 bases, J shed 6 bases, and the junction held 6 bases outside the gene matches. There are 14 residues in the CDR3. CDR3 protein: CASSQQRGRHGYTF. DNA of the CDR3: TGTGCCAGCAGCCAACAAAGGGGGCGTCATGGCTACACCTTC.

J is TRBJ1-2 and V is TRBV30, with no clear D. The CDR3 spans 14 residues. Germline lookup yields CDR1 GTSNPN and CDR2 SVGIG (reference sequence). Deletions cut 0 bases from V and 6 bases from J, with 14 bases between. The CDR3 sequence: CAWSVGVGRNGYTF. DNA for the CDR3: TGTGCCTGGAGTGTTGGGGTGGGGAGAAATGGCTACACCTTC.

The chain joins TRBV5-5 to TRBJ1-1, with TRBD1 matching over 7 bases. This CDR3 has 18 amino acids. Trimming at V came to 2 bases and at J to 0 bases, leaving 13 bases not matched to a gene. Germline V CDR1 and CDR2: SGHKS, YYEKEE (reference sequence). The CDR3 here is CASSFIGDSSLLNTEAFF. In DNA, the CDR3 is TGTGCCAGCAGCTTTATAGGGGACAGCTCCCTTTTGAACACTGAAGCTTTCTTT.

V gene TRBV6-1 combines with J gene TRBJ2-4, with TRBD1 matching 9 bases. Germline assignment: CDR1 MNHNS and CDR2 SASEGT. This CDR3 contains 11 residues. V shed 10 bases and J 6 bases; nucleotides not matched to a gene: 1. This CDR3 is CATGQGNIQYF. Here the CDR3 DNA reads TGTGCCACGGGACAGGGAAACATTCAGTACTTC.

This chain links TRBV2 with TRBJ1-3; D ambiguous. The germline V gene encodes CDR1 SNHLY and CDR2 FYNNEI. With 3 bases removed from V and 0 bases from J, the gap between germline ends came to 12 bases. The CDR3 runs to 16 residues. The DNA of the CDR3 is TGTGCCAGCAGTGAGCCCTTGGCAACCTCTGGAAACACCATATATTTT. It yields the protein CASSEPLATSGNTIYF.

The chain joins TRBV6-1 to TRBJ2-1; maybe TRBD1 (6 bases). Germline loops: CDR1 MNHNS, CDR2 SASEGT. The length of the CDR3 is 15 residues. Deletions cut 4 bases from V and 9 bases from J, with 19 bases between. The CDR3 DNA is TGTGCCAGCAGTGCTCCATCGACGACAGGCGGTGAGCAGTTCTTC. It codes for CASSAPSTTGGEQFF.

This chain connects TRBV27 to TRBJ2-7; no reliable D call. V was trimmed by 5 bases and J by 0 bases, leaving 8 bases between them. The CDR3 totals 13 residues. The V gene's germline CDR1 is MNHEY and CDR2 SMNVEV (reference sequence). CDR3 DNA sequence: TGTGCCAGCAGTCCAATCAGCTCCTACGAGCAGTACTTC. Translation gives CASSPISSYEQYF.

CDR3 coding DNA: TGCAGCGTTGAGACAGACCAAGAGACCCAGTACTTC. Translated, it gives CSVETDQETQYF. The chain uses TRBV29-1 and TRBJ2-5; D is possibly TRBD1 (5 bases). The germline gives CDR1 SQVTM, CDR2 ANQGSEA. With 3 bases removed from V and 0 bases from J, the gap between germline ends came to 5 bases. CDR3 size: 12 residues.

The chain employs TRBV27 and TRBJ1-5; no definite D call. Germline V gene sequence: CDR1 MNHEY, CDR2 SMNVEV (reference sequence). Trimming took 6 bases from V and 1 from J, leaving 7 bases between them. The CDR3 sequence is 13 residues long. The CDR3 DNA reads TGTGCCAGCAGAATGCAGAGCAATCAGCCCCAGCATTTT. It specifies CASRMQSNQPQHF.